One TCR beta chain is described in this entry. Its specificity is unknown. This record comes from a study of shared clonotypes between healthy human individuals. Study-level findings and limits: Clonotypes which were not shared had lower generation probabilities than clonotypes that all four donors shared.

Genomic DNA from each subset was divided evenly over several immunoSEQ plates. Each replicate PCR on the sorted subsets used about 0.2 ug DNA (about 30,000 T cell genomes). The repertoire was sequenced with immunoSEQ multiplex PCR; TCRdb's copy has only in-frame clones and lacks some. This table has some 2.3 million clones, 93% appearing once. Germline CDR1 is SGHAT and CDR2 is FQNNGV. The CDR3 extends over 14 amino acids. V gave up 0 bases and J gave up 7 bases; unmatched junction bases: 5. This clonotype was obtained from a man younger than 35 in good health. Some clones in this sample may be carry-over from other donors' samples. The source material was naive CD4+ T cells from PBMCs. Subset indicated: CD45RA+ positively selected. The chain carries TRBV11-2 and TRBJ1-2; 7 bases line up with TRBD1. The CDR3: CASSLEGGRPGYTF. CDR3 bases: TGTGCCAGCAGCTTAGAAGGGGGCAGACCTGGCTACACCTTC.